The subject of this entry is one T cell receptor (beta chain). What it recognizes is unknown. Included were adult ileal or ileocolonic Crohn's patients indicated for ileocolonic resection. Germline V CDR1 and CDR2: SGHTA, FQGNSA. This CDR3 has 15 amino acids. The J segment lost 5 bases and the V segment lost 2 bases, leaving 8 bases of the junction unmatched. The protocol was immunoSEQ multiplex PCR, while the TCRdb copy is restricted to in-frame clones and leaves out a portion. This repertoire shows about 7,200 clones, 60% to 80% found once; its top ten account for roughly 9.8%. The data stem from a study of T cell repertoires in ileal Crohn's disease. At the level of the study: At surgery, about 38% of patients smoked, with median disease duration approximately 7.3 years. Surgery for a complication: stricturing in roughly 61%, penetrating in approximately 40%.

Findings and caveats of the study: Compared with non-smokers, active smokers at surgery showed more clonal expansions.

The chain combines TRBV7-2 with TRBJ2-7; 8 bases line up with TRBD2. The sequence derives from an adult with Crohn's disease. Sequenced input: ileal tissue. The CDR3 DNA sequence: TGTGCCAGCAGCTTATTGGCGGGGGGCTCGGACGAGCAGTACTTC. Translation gives CASSLLAGGSDEQYF.